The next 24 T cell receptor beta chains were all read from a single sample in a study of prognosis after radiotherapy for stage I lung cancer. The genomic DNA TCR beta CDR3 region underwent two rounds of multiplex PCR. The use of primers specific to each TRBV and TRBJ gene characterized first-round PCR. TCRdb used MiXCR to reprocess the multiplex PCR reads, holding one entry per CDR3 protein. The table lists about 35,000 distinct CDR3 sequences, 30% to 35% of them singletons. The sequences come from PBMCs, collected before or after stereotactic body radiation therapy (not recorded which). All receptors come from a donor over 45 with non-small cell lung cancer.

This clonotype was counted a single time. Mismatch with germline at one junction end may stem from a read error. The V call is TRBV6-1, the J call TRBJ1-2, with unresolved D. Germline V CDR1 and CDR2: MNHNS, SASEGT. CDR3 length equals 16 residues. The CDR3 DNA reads TGTGCCAGCATTGAAGGTACAGCGGCTAATTACTATGGCTACACCTTC. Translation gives CASIEGTAANYYGYTF.

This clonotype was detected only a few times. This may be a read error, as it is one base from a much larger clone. The CDR3 is CTSSDFEADTQYF. The CDR3 coding sequence is TGTACCAGCAGTGACTTCGAGGCAGATACGCAGTATTTT. The chain links TRBV6-1 to TRBJ2-3; the D is unclear. Germline V lookup: CDR1 MNHNS, CDR2 SASEGT. The CDR3 is 13 residues long.

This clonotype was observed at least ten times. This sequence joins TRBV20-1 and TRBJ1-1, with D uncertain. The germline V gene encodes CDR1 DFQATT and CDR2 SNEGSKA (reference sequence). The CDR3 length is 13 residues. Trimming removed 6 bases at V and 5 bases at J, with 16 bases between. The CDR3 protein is CSARGYGRTEAFF. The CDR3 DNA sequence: TGCAGTGCCCGAGGCTACGGTAGGACTGAAGCTTTCTTT.

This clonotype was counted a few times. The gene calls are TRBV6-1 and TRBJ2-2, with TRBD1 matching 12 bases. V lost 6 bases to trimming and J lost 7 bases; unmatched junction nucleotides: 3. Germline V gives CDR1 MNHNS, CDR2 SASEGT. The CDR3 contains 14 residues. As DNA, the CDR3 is TGTGCCAGCAGGGGACAGGGGGCCGTCGGGGAGCTGTTTTTT. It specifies CASRGQGAVGELFF.

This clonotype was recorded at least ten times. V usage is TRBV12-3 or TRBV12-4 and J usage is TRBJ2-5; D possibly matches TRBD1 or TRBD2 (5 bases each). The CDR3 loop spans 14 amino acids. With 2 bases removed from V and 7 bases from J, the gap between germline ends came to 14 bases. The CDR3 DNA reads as TGTGCCAGCAGTTTACCCGGGGCCCTTGGGACCCAGTACTTC. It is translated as CASSLPGALGTQYF.

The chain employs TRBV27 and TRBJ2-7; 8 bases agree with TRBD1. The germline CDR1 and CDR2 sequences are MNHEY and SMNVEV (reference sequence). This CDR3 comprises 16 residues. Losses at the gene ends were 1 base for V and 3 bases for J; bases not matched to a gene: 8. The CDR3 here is CASSLYPGGGSYEQYF. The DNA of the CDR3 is TGTGCCAGCAGTTTATACCCAGGGGGCGGAAGCTACGAGCAGTACTTC.

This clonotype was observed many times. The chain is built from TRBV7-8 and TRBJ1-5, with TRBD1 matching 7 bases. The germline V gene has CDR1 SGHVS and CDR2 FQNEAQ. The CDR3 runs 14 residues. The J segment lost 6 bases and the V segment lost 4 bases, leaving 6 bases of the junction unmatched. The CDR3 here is CASSSGTAVQPQHF. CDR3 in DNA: TGTGCCAGCAGCTCCGGGACAGCGGTTCAGCCCCAGCATTTT. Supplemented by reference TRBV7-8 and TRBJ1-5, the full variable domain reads GAGVSQSPRYKVAKRGQDVALRCDPISGHVSLFWYQQALGQGPEFLTYFQNEAQLDKSGLPSDRFFAERPEGSVSTLKIQRTQQEDSAVYLCASSSGTAVQPQHFGDGTRLSIL.

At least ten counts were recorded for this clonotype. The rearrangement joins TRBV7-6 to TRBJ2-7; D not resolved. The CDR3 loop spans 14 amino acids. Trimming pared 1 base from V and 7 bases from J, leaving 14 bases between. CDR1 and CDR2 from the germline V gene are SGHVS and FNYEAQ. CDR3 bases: TGTGCCAGCAGCTTAGGTATCGGCAGGAGTGAGCAGTACTTC. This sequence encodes CASSLGIGRSEQYF.

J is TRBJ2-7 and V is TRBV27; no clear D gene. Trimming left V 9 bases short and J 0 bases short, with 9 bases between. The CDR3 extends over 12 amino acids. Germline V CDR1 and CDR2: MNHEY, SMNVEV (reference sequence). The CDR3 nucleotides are TGTGCCAGAAGCCTACACTCCTACGAGCAGTACTTC. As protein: CARSLHSYEQYF.

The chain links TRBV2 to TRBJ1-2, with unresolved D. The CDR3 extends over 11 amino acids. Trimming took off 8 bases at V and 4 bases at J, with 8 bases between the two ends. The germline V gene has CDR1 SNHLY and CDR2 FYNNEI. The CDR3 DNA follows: TGTGCCAGCCGGGTAGTCTATGGCTACACCTTC. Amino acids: CASRVVYGYTF.

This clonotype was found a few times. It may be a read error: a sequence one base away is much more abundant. As DNA, the CDR3 is TGTGCCAGCAGCGCCTGGGGCACGGGCCGCCAGCATTTT. Its translation: CASSAWGTGRQHF. The V and J genes are TRBV9 and TRBJ1-5; the D gene is possibly TRBD1 (5 bases). V shed 3 bases and J shed 12 bases, with 16 bases lying between them. CDR1 is SGDLS, CDR2 YYNGEE, per germline. This CDR3 comprises 13 residues.

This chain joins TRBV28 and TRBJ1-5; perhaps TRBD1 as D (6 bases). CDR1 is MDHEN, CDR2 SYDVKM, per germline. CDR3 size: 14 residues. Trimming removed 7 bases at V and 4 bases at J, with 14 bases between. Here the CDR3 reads CASNKLQGNQPQHF. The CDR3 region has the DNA TGTGCCAGCAATAAGTTGCAGGGGAATCAGCCCCAGCATTTT.

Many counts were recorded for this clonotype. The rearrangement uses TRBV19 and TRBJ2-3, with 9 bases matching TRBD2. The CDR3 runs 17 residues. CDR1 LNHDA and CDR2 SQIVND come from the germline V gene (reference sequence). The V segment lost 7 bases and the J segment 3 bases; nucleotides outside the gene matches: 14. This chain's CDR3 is CASTDPRREGLTDTQYF. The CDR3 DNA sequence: TGTGCCAGTACCGATCCCAGGCGGGAGGGCCTGACAGATACGCAGTATTTT. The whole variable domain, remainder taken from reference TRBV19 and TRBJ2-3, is DGGITQSPKYLFRKEGQNVTLSCEQNLNHDAMYWYRQDPGQGLRLIYYSQIVNDFQKGDIAEGYSVSREKKESFPLTVTSAQKNPTAFYLCASTDPRREGLTDTQYFGPGTRLTVL.

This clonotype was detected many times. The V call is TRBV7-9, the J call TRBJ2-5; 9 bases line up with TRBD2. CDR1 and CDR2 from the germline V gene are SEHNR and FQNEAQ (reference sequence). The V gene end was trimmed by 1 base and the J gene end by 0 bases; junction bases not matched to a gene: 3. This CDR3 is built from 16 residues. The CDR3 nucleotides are TGTGCCAGCAGCTTAGGGAGCGGGGGGTACCAAGAGACCCAGTACTTC. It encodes CASSLGSGGYQETQYF.

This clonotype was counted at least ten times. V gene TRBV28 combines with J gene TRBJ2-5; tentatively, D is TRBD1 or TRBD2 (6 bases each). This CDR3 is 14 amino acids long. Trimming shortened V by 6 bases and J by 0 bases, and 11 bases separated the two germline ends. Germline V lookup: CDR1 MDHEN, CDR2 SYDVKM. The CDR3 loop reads CASRKGGYQETQYF. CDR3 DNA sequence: TGTGCCAGCAGAAAAGGGGGGTACCAAGAGACCCAGTACTTC.

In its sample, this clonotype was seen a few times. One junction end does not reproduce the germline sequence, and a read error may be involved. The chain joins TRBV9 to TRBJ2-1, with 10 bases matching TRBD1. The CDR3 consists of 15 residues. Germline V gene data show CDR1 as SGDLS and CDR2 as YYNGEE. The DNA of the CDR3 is TGTGCCAGCAGCCCCCGGACAGGGGGGTTCGATGAGCAGTCCTTC. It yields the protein CASSPRTGGFDEQSF.

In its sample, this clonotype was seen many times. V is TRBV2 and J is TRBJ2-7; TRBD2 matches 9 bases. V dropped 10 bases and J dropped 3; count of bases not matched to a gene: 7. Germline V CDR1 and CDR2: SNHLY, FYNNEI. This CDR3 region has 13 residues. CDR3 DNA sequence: TGTGCCACCTCGGGACTAGCAGACTACGAGCAGTACTTC. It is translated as CATSGLADYEQYF.

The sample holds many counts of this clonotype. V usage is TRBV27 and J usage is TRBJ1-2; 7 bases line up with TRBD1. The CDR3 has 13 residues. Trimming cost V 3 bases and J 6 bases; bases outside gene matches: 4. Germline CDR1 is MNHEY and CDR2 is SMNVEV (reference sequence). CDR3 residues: CASSLTGNNGYTF. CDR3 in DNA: TGTGCCAGCAGTTTGACAGGGAATAATGGCTACACCTTC.

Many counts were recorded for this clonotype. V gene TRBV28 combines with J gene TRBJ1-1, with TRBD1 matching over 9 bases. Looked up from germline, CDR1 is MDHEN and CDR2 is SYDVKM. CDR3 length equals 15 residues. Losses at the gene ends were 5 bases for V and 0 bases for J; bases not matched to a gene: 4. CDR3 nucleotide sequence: TGTGCCAGCAGTCCTCGACAGGGGGTGAACACTGAAGCTTTCTTT. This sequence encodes CASSPRQGVNTEAFF.

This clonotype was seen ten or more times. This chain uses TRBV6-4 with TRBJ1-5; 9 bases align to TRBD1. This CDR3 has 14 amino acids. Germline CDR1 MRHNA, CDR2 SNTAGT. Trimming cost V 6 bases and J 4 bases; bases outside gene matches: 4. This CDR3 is CASSHGTGNQPQHF. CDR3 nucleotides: TGTGCCAGCAGCCACGGGACAGGGAATCAGCCCCAGCATTTT.

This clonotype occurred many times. CDR3 loop: CASSSGQGEGQETQYF. DNA for the CDR3: TGCGCCAGCAGCTCCGGACAGGGGGAAGGCCAAGAGACCCAGTACTTC. The V and J genes are TRBV5-1 and TRBJ2-5; 10 nucleotides agree with TRBD1. The CDR3 has 16 residues. Trimming cost V 3 bases and J 1 base; bases outside gene matches: 6. CDR1 is SGHRS and CDR2 is YFSETQ in the germline V gene.

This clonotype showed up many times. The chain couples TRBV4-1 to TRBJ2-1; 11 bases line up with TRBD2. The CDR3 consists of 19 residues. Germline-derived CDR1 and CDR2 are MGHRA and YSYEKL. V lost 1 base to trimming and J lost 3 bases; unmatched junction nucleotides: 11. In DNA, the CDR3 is TGCGCCAGCAGCCAAGTTGAGGCTGCTGGGACTAGCGGCTACAATGAGCAGTTCTTC. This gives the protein CASSQVEAAGTSGYNEQFF.

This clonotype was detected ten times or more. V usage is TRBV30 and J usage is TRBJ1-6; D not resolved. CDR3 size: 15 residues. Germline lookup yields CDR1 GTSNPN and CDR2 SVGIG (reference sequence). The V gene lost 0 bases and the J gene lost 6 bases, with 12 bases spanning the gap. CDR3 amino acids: CAWSVQKGFNSPLHF. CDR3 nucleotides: TGTGCCTGGAGTGTACAAAAGGGTTTTAATTCACCCCTCCACTTT. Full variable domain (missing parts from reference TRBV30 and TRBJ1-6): SQTIHQWPATLVQPVGSPLSLECTVEGTSNPNLYWYRQAAGRGLQLLFYSVGIGQISSEVPQNLSASRPQDRQFILSSKKLLLSDSGFYLCAWSVQKGFNSPLHFGNGTRLTVT.

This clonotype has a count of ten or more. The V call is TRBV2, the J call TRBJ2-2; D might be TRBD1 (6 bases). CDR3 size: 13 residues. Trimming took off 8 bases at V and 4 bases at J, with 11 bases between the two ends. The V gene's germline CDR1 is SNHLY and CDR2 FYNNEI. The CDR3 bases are TGTGCCAGCCGGCGGACAGTCACCGGGGAGCTGTTTTTT. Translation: CASRRTVTGELFF.